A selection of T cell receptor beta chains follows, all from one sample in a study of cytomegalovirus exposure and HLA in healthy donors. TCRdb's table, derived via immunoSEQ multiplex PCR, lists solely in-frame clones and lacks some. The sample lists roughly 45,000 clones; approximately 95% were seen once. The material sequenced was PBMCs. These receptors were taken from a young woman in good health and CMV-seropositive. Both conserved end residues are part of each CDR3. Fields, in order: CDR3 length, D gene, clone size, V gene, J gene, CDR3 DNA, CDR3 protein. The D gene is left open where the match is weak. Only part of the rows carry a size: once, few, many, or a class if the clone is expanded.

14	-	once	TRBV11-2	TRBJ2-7	TGTGCCAGCAGCTTACGCAGGGTCCCCCTCGAGCAGTACTTC	CASSLRRVPLEQYF
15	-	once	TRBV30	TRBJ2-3	TGTGCCTGGGGAGAGGCGATAGCGACGGCAGATACGCAGTATTTT	CAWGEAIATADTQYF
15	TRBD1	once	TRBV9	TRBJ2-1	TGTGCCAGCAGCGTAGAGGGGGACAGGATCAATGAGCAGTTCTTC	CASSVEGDRINEQFF
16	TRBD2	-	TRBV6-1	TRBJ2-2	TGTGCCAGCAGTCAAGGGACTAGCGGGAGAACCGGGGAGCTGTTTTTT	CASSQGTSGRTGELFF
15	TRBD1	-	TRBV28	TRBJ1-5	TGTGCCAGCAGTCGAAGACAGGGGGAAATTCAGCCCCAGCATTTT	CASSRRQGEIQPQHF
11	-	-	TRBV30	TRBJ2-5	TGTGCCTGGAGTGTACGAGGGACCCAGTACTTC	CAWSVRGTQYF
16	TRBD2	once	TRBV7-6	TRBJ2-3	TGTGCCAGCAGCTTAAGGACTAGCGGAAGCACAGATACGCAGTATTTT	CASSLRTSGSTDTQYF
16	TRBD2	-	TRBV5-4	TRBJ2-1	TGTGCCAGCACCCTGAATAGCGGGAGGGCAGCGGATGAGCAGTTCTTC	CASTLNSGRAADEQFF
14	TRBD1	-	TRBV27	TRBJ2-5	TGTGCCAGCAGTTTGAGGGACAGCCAAGAGACCCAGTACTTC	CASSLRDSQETQYF
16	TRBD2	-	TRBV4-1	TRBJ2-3	TGCGCCAGCAGCCCTGCAACTAGCGGGAGTGCAGATACGCAGTATTTT	CASSPATSGSADTQYF
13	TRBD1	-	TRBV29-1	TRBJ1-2	TGCAGCGTGGTCGGACAGGGCTTGGACGGCTACACCTTC	CSVVGQGLDGYTF
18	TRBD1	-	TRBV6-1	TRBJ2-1	TGTGCCAGCAGTGAAAAGGCCCCGGACAGGGGAGTTAACAATGAGCAGTTCTTC	CASSEKAPDRGVNNEQFF
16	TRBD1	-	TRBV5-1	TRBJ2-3	TGCGCCAGCAGCAAGGGACAGGGGCCGCCAACAGATACGCAGTATTTT	CASSKGQGPPTDTQYF
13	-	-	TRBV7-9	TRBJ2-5	TGTGCCAGCCGGGGAGGGGGTCAAGAGACCCAGTACTTC	CASRGGGQETQYF
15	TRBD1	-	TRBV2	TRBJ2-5	TGTGCCAGCAGCTCTGAGACAGGGGTGGGAGAGACCCAGTACTTC	CASSSETGVGETQYF
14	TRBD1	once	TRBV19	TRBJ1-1	TGTGCCAGTAGTATCGCAGGGGGCCGCACTGAAGCTTTCTTT	CASSIAGGRTEAFF
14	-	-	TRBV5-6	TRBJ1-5	TGTGCCAGCAGCTTGGGTCAGGGCATACAGCCCCAGCATTTT	CASSLGQGIQPQHF
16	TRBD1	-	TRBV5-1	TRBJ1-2	TGCGCCAGCAGCTTTGTGACAGGGTCAACTTACTATGGCTACACCTTC	CASSFVTGSTYYGYTF
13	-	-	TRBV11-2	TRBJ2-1	TGTGCCAGCAGCTCAGGGGGGTTTAATGAGCAGTTCTTC	CASSSGGFNEQFF
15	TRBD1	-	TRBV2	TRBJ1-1	TGTGCCAGCCCCACCGGGACAGGGTACAGCACTGAAGCTTTCTTT	CASPTGTGYSTEAFF
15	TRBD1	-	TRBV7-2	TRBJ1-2	TGTGCCAGCAGCTTAGTTGCGACAGGGTACAATGGCTACACCTTC	CASSLVATGYNGYTF
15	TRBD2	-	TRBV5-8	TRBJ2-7	TGTGCCAGCAGCTATCCGGGACTAGCGAGCCACGAGCAGTACTTC	CASSYPGLASHEQYF
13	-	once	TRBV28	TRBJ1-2	TGTGCCAGCAGTTTAGGGGGGACCTATGGCTACACCTTC	CASSLGGTYGYTF
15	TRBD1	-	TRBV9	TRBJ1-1	TGTGCCAGCAGCCCTACGACAGGGGGCTTTACTGAAGCTTTCTTT	CASSPTTGGFTEAFF